A selection of T cell receptor beta chains follows, all from one sample in a study of early T cells in non-severe SARS-CoV-2 infection. TCRdb analysed the 5' RACE reads with MiXCR anew, one entry per CDR3 protein. The table has more than 45,000 distinct CDR3 sequences, under 15% seen once. Material: whole blood. Source of these receptors: an adult who was a healthcare worker with PCR-confirmed SARS-CoV-2 infection or an uninfected control (not recorded which). Both conserved end residues are part of each CDR3. The D gene is left open where the match is weak. Clone sizes are given selectively: once, few, many, or a class where the clone is expanded.

>TRBV19|TRBJ2-1|many|TRBD2|16
TGTGCCAGTAGTTTGGGACTAGCGGGAGCGGGAAATGAGCAGTTCTTC
CASSLGLAGAGNEQFF
>TRBV29-1|TRBJ2-7|-|TRBD2|12
TGCAGCGTTGCCGTCGGGGGGATCGAGCAGTACTTC
CSVAVGGIEQYF
>TRBV18|TRBJ2-5|many|-|14
TGTGCCAGCTCACCCACGGGACTCGGAGAGACCCAGTACTTC
CASSPTGLGETQYF
>TRBV7-9|TRBJ2-2|many|TRBD2|17
TGTGCCAGCAGCTTCGGACTAGCGGGAGTCACGACCGGGGAGCTGTTTTTT
CASSFGLAGVTTGELFF
>TRBV12-3/TRBV12-4|TRBJ1-5|many|TRBD1|15
TGTGCCAGCAGCTGGGGACAGGGAGCGAATCAGCCCCAGCATTTT
CASSWGQGANQPQHF
>TRBV6-6|TRBJ1-1|many|-|14
TGTGCCAGCGAGAGCCAAGGGACATACACTGAAGCTTTCTTT
CASESQGTYTEAFF
>TRBV29-1|TRBJ2-2|-|TRBD1|14
TGCAGCCCCGAGGGGACAGGGCACGATCGGGAGCTGTTTTTT
CSPEGTGHDRELFF
>TRBV10-3|TRBJ2-5|many|-|14
TGTGCCGTCCTCGTGGAGGGGTCACAAGAGACCCAGTACTTC
CAVLVEGSQETQYF
>TRBV7-9|TRBJ2-7|-|TRBD2|16
TGTGCCAGCAGCGAAGAAGGACTAGCGGGAAATAACGAGCAGTACTTC
CASSEEGLAGNNEQYF
>TRBV7-9|TRBJ1-4|many|-|14
TGTGCCAGCAGCTTTAGTACCGGGGCTGAAAAACTGTTTTTT
CASSFSTGAEKLFF
>TRBV3-1|TRBJ2-5|many|-|12
TGTGCCAGCAGCCAAGGGGGCGAGACCCAGTACTTC
CASSQGGETQYF
>TRBV5-1|TRBJ1-6|many|TRBD1|16
TGCGCCAGCAGCTTGCAGGGACAGGGAAATAATTCACCCCTCCACTTT
CASSLQGQGNNSPLHF
>TRBV2|TRBJ2-7|few|TRBD2|14
TGTGCCAGTAAACCGTCTCTAGCGGGAGAGCAGCGGTACTTC
CASKPSLAGEQRYF
>TRBV9|TRBJ2-1|many|TRBD2|13
TGTGCCTCAGGAGGGAGGGCCAGTAATGAGCAGTTCTTC
CASGGRASNEQFF
>TRBV27|TRBJ1-5|many|-|16
TGTGCCAGCAGTTTATGGGCAGCAAATAGCAATCAGCCCCAGCATTTT
CASSLWAANSNQPQHF
>TRBV27|TRBJ2-7|-|-|15
TGTGCCAGCAGTTTTACTTGGCAGAACTCCTACGAGCAGTACTTC
CASSFTWQNSYEQYF
>TRBV6-5|TRBJ2-3|many|-|16
TGTGCCAGCAGTTACTCGGGCGGGTTCAACGCGGATACGCAGTATTTT
CASSYSGGFNADTQYF
>TRBV12-3/TRBV12-4|TRBJ2-1|many|TRBD2|22
TGTGCCAGCAGTTCCCGGACTAGCGGGGGTGTTCCCTACCCTATTGCCTACAATGAGCAGTTCTTC
CASSSRTSGGVPYPIAYNEQFF
>TRBV5-1|TRBJ1-1|many|-|11
TGCGCCAGCAGCTTGGACTTCGAAGCTTTCTTT
CASSLDFEAFF
>TRBV28|TRBJ2-1|-|-|12
TGTGCCAGCAGTGGCCTTTCCAATGAGCAGTTCTTC
CASSGLSNEQFF
>TRBV20-1|TRBJ1-2|many|-|14
TGCAGTGCTAGGGACTGGGAGGGGACCTATGGCTACACCTTC
CSARDWEGTYGYTF
>TRBV30|TRBJ1-1|many|-|11
TGTGCCTGGACCGAGAACGGTGAAGCTTTCTTT
CAWTENGEAFF
>TRBV4-1|TRBJ2-3|many|-|14
TGCGCCAGCAGCCAAGGGGCAGGTACAGATACGCAGTATTTT
CASSQGAGTDTQYF
>TRBV2|TRBJ1-1|many|TRBD1|13
TGTGCCAGCACGGGACAGGTGAACACTGAAGCTTTCTTT
CASTGQVNTEAFF
>TRBV4-1|TRBJ2-7|-|TRBD2|16
TGCGCCAGCAGCCTAGGCCCCAGCGGGAGTGGTTACGAGCAGTACTTC
CASSLGPSGSGYEQYF
>TRBV28|TRBJ1-6|-|-|14
TGTGCCAGCAGTTTACTCCCAGGGAATTCACCCCTCCACTTT
CASSLLPGNSPLHF
>TRBV2|TRBJ2-3|many|-|14
TGTGCCAGCAGTGAAGGACTAGACACAGATACGCAGTATTTT
CASSEGLDTDTQYF
>TRBV20-1|TRBJ2-3|once|-|17
TGCAGTGCTAGAGTAGCCGGAGGGAAGGGGGACACAGATACGCAGTATTTT
CSARVAGGKGDTDTQYF
>TRBV11-2|TRBJ1-2|few|-|16
TGTGCCAGCAGCTTAGCGGGGTCCCGCCAAAACTATGGCTACACCTTC
CASSLAGSRQNYGYTF
>TRBV3-1|TRBJ2-3|few|TRBD2|15
TGTGCCAGCAGCCAAGAGCCTAGCGGGATCGATACGCAGTATTTT
CASSQEPSGIDTQYF
>TRBV19|TRBJ2-2|few|TRBD1|17
TGTGCCAGTAGTAGGGTTGCCGGACAGGGGTTCACCGGGGAGCTGTTTTTT
CASSRVAGQGFTGELFF
>TRBV7-3|TRBJ2-1|many|TRBD1|15
TGTGCCAGCAGCTTTACTCCGGGACAGGGGAATGAGCAGTTCTTC
CASSFTPGQGNEQFF
>TRBV20-1|TRBJ1-2|-|-|10
TGCGGTACCGAGAACTATGGCTACACCTTC
CGTENYGYTF
>TRBV28|TRBJ2-1|few|-|15
TGTGCCAGCAGTCCCACAGGAGGAACCTACAATGAGCAGTTCTTC
CASSPTGGTYNEQFF
>TRBV27|TRBJ1-2|few|TRBD1|14
TGTGCCAGCAGTTCAACCAGGGGGCGGAATGGCTACACCTTC
CASSSTRGRNGYTF
>TRBV6-5|TRBJ2-7|many|-|13
TGTGCCAGCAGTTACGGTGGCACCTACGAGCAGTACTTC
CASSYGGTYEQYF
>TRBV7-9|TRBJ1-1|few|-|12
TGTGCCAGCAGCCCAAGGTTGGGCCAAGCTTTCTTT
CASSPRLGQAFF
>TRBV4-1|TRBJ2-1|few|-|15
TGCGCCAGCAGCCAAGCGCCCAGACGGAGCAATGAGCAGTTCTTC
CASSQAPRRSNEQFF
>TRBV29-1|TRBJ2-1|many|-|11
TGCAGCGTTGAACGGGGGTTTGAGCAGTTCTTC
CSVERGFEQFF
>TRBV7-3|TRBJ1-1|few|TRBD1|14
TGTGCCAGCAGCCAAGACAGGGACCACACTGAAGCTTTCTTT
CASSQDRDHTEAFF
>TRBV28|TRBJ2-5|many|-|13
TGTGCCAGCAGCCGGAGTGGCGGTCAGACCCAGTACTTC
CASSRSGGQTQYF
>TRBV20-1|TRBJ2-5|-|TRBD2|16
TGCAGTGCCATAGAGGGACTAGCGGGGCGCCAAGAGACCCAGTACTTC
CSAIEGLAGRQETQYF
>TRBV7-8|TRBJ2-1|many|TRBD2|18
TGTGCCAGCAGTCCCCCTCTGAGACTAGCGGGAGGGAGAAATGAGCAGTTCTTC
CASSPPLRLAGGRNEQFF
>TRBV18|TRBJ2-3|-|TRBD2|17
TGTGCCAGCTCACCATTTCCCGGGACTAGCGGAACAGATACGCAGTATTTT
CASSPFPGTSGTDTQYF
>TRBV20-1|TRBJ1-4|many|TRBD1|15
TGCAGTGCCCTGGACAGGGCAAGAGTTAATGAAAAACTGTTTTTT
CSALDRARVNEKLFF
>TRBV3-1|TRBJ1-2|many|-|14
TGTGCCAGCAGCCAAGAGTTGCCCAACTATGGCTACACCTTC
CASSQELPNYGYTF
>TRBV28|TRBJ2-7|-|-|11
TGTGCCAGCAGTTTTATAAACGAGCAGTACTTC
CASSFINEQYF
>TRBV12-3/TRBV12-4|TRBJ1-2|many|-|13
TGTGCCAGCAGTTTTGGGGGAGTCGGCGGCTACACCTTC
CASSFGGVGGYTF
>TRBV6-5|TRBJ1-2|many|-|12
TGTGCCAGCAGTCCCAGGGGCTATGGCTACACCTTC
CASSPRGYGYTF
>TRBV29-1|TRBJ2-3|many|-|14
TGCAGCGTTGCCCGGGCAACAAGCACAGATACGCAGTATTTT
CSVARATSTDTQYF
>TRBV28|TRBJ1-6|-|-|15
TGTGCCAGCAGTTTATCAGGATACCATAATTCACCCCTCCACTTT
CASSLSGYHNSPLHF
>TRBV21-1|TRBJ1-1|-|-|16
TGTGCCAGCAGTCCCGGGACTGGCCGCAATAGGACTGAAGCTTTCTTT
CASSPGTGRNRTEAFF
>TRBV28|TRBJ2-7|few|TRBD1|12
TGTGCCAGCAGTTACAACAGGGGGGAGCAGTACTTC
CASSYNRGEQYF
>TRBV20-1|TRBJ2-3|-|-|15
TGCAGTGCTAGAGACCCCTCAGCGGGTACAGATACGCAGTATTTT
CSARDPSAGTDTQYF
>TRBV20-1|TRBJ2-5|-|TRBD2|11
TGCAGTGCTACGGGGGGAGAGACCCAGTACTTC
CSATGGETQYF
>TRBV28|TRBJ2-3|-|TRBD1|15
TGTGCCAGCAGTTTACAGGGGGAAGGCACAGATACGCAGTATTTT
CASSLQGEGTDTQYF
>TRBV6-5|TRBJ1-2|many|-|12
TGTGCCAGCAGTACCCTCCAAACGATTTTCTACTTC
CASSTLQTIFYF
>TRBV19|TRBJ2-1|many|-|16
TGTGCCAGTAGTATAGACCACGGATTAACCTACAATGAGCAGTTCTTC
CASSIDHGLTYNEQFF
>TRBV6-1|TRBJ1-1|many|-|12
TGTGCCAGCAGTGAAGCAATTCGGGGAGCTTTCTTT
CASSEAIRGAFF
>TRBV18|TRBJ2-3|many|TRBD2|16
TGTGCCAGCTCACCGAGTGCGGGACTAAGCACAGATACGCAGTATTTT
CASSPSAGLSTDTQYF